The entry below describes one TCR beta chain. Clones were sequenced by immunoSEQ multiplex PCR, and TCRdb holds only the in-frame ones, with some missing. The repertoire holds under 150,000 clones, with 93% as singletons. Looked up from germline, CDR1 is KGHDR and CDR2 is SFDVKD. The trim removed 3 bases at V and 6 bases at J, leaving 6 bases unmatched. The CDR3 spans 15 residues. The sample is drawn from a study of control samples from healthy donors and cancer patients. The J gene is TRBJ2-2, the V gene TRBV24-1; 7 nucleotides align to TRBD1. The sequence derives from a middle-aged man with head and neck cancer. Source material: PBMCs. The CDR3 DNA reads TGTGCCACCAGTGATCCCGAGACAGGGTCCGGGGAGCTGTTTTTT. Translation: CATSDPETGSGELFF.